This T cell receptor beta chain was documented in a study of metastatic and nonmetastatic thyroid tumors. In the original analysis: Built for papillary thyroid cancer, a distant-metastasis classifier drew on CDR3 differences across clinicopathological groups. TCRdb re-analyzed the PCR reads using MiXCR. These V and J calls are TCRdb output, not the study's own analysis. Of 25,000 or so clones detected, roughly 25% appear once; the ten largest clones hold around 6%. Germline V CDR1 and CDR2: LNHDA, SQIVND (reference sequence). Trimming shortened V by 6 bases and J by 8 bases, and 7 bases separated the two germline ends. This CDR3 region has 11 residues. No treatment had been given to any patient before thyroid surgery.

This clonotype originated in a female donor with papillary thyroid cancer or a benign thyroid nodule (not recorded which). Some clones in this sample may be carry-over from other donors' samples. The J gene is TRBJ1-4, the V gene TRBV19, with D uncertain. Sequencing was done on a sample of blood. The CDR3 DNA reads TGTGCCAGTAGAGCAAGCGAAAAACTGTTTTTT. Protein: CASRASEKLFF.